These 25 T cell receptor beta chains were all obtained from the same sample, sequenced in a study of T cell responses to AZD1222 COVID-19 vaccine (dated by TCRdb to the early 2020s). Receptors were amplified or captured by the immunoSEQ multiplex PCR assay. TCRdb holds this immuneACCESS table with in-frame rearrangements only. Some clones are missing; in checked studies, unresolved V genes explain under half, and the rest has no known cause. In this sample the table shows about 120,000 clones, about 89% of which occur a single time. Jointly, the top ten make up more than 4.5% of the sample. In light of the paper, this sample's time point label describes: baseline before first vaccination. The starting material was peripheral blood, obtained on day 0 of AZD1222 vaccination. These receptors were collected from an adult in good health.

The V and J genes are TRBV6-6 and TRBJ1-5, with D maybe TRBD1 (5 bases). Germline V gene sequence: CDR1 MNHNY, CDR2 SVGAGI (reference sequence). The V end lost 5 bases, the J end lost 0 bases, and 17 bases lay between the germline ends. The CDR3 is 17 residues long. DNA for the CDR3: TGTGCCAGCAGTCCCGACAGTATTATGTATAGCAATCAGCCCCAGCATTTT. It codes for CASSPDSIMYSNQPQHF.

The V and J genes are TRBV6-5 and TRBJ1-1, with a tentative D call TRBD1 (5 bases). The CDR3 has 13 residues. Germline loops: CDR1 MNHEY, CDR2 SVGAGI. The V end lost 6 bases, the J end lost 9 bases, and 17 bases lay between the germline ends. The CDR3 DNA reads as TGTGCCAGCAGACCCGGGACGGATGATAAAGCTTTCTTT. Protein: CASRPGTDDKAFF.

The chain combines TRBV18 with TRBJ2-5; 11 bases match TRBD1. This CDR3 is built from 16 residues. Germline V lookup: CDR1 KGHSH, CDR2 LQKENI. The ends lost 6 bases at V and 4 bases at J; junction bases unmatched: 10. CDR3: CASSERRTGGGETQYF. In DNA form, the CDR3 reads TGTGCCAGCTCCGAAAGACGGACAGGGGGCGGAGAGACCCAGTACTTC.

The CDR3 loop is CASSAGGGEAFF. The CDR3 DNA is TGTGCCAGCAGTGCAGGAGGGGGTGAAGCTTTCTTT. The V gene is TRBV2, the J gene TRBJ1-1; perhaps TRBD1 as D (6 bases). The V end was cut by 4 bases, the J end by 7 bases, with 10 bases between. This CDR3 spans 12 amino acids. The germline V gene encodes CDR1 SNHLY and CDR2 FYNNEI.

The chain recombines TRBV15 with TRBJ1-1; D ambiguous. Trimming pared 7 bases from V and 8 bases from J, leaving 17 bases between. The germline V gene encodes CDR1 LNHNV and CDR2 YYDKDF (reference sequence). The CDR3 has 13 residues. The CDR3 loop reads CATTPILGTEAFF. The CDR3 coding sequence is TGTGCCACCACCCCGATACTTGGTACCGAAGCTTTCTTT.

This chain joins TRBV18 and TRBJ1-2; 9 nucleotides align to TRBD1. The germline V gene encodes CDR1 KGHSH and CDR2 LQKENI. The CDR3 spans 13 residues. After removal of 10 bases from V and 8 bases from J, the junction contained 11 bases not matched to a gene. The CDR3 region has the DNA TGTGCCACCTCCCCGGACAGGGGAAAGGGCTACACCTTC. Protein sequence: CATSPDRGKGYTF.

The V and J genes are TRBV2 and TRBJ1-4; 9 nucleotides align to TRBD1. The germline gives CDR1 SNHLY, CDR2 FYNNEI. With V trimmed by 6 bases and J by 7 bases, 9 bases remained unmatched. The CDR3 length is 15 residues. CDR3 sequence: CASRPLGQGFEKLFF. For the CDR3, the DNA is TGTGCCAGCAGACCCCTAGGACAGGGGTTTGAAAAACTGTTTTTT. Together with reference TRBV2 and TRBJ1-4, the CDR3 gives the full variable domain: EPEVTQTPSHQVTQMGQEVILRCVPISNHLYFYWYRQILGQKVEFLVSFYNNEISEKSEIFDDQFSVERPDGSNFTLKIRSTKLEDSAMYFCASRPLGQGFEKLFFGSGTQLSVL.

The chain is built from TRBV2 and TRBJ1-1, with 8 bases fitting TRBD1. J was trimmed by 7 bases and V by 7 bases; bases with no gene match: 11. The CDR3 is 14 amino acids. CDR1 is SNHLY, CDR2 FYNNEI, per germline. The CDR3 region is CASTLRQGANEAFF. As DNA, the CDR3 is TGTGCCAGCACCCTAAGGCAGGGGGCGAATGAAGCTTTCTTT.

The V gene is TRBV19, the J gene TRBJ2-7; possibly TRBD1 for D (5 bases). This CDR3 has 13 amino acids. V was clipped by 8 bases and J by 2 bases, with 13 bases between them. CDR1 and CDR2 from the germline V gene are LNHDA and SQIVND (reference sequence). CDR3 bases: TGTGCCAGTCAAGGACAAAAGCCCTACGAGCAGTACTTC. It translates to CASQGQKPYEQYF. Full variable domain (outside the CDR3, taken from reference TRBV19 and TRBJ2-7): DGGITQSPKYLFRKEGQNVTLSCEQNLNHDAMYWYRQDPGQGLRLIYYSQIVNDFQKGDIAEGYSVSREKKESFPLTVTSAQKNPTAFYLCASQGQKPYEQYFGPGTRLTVT.

J is TRBJ1-2 and V is TRBV5-1, with TRBD1 matching 9 bases. Germline assignment: CDR1 SGHRS and CDR2 YFSETQ. The CDR3 covers 16 residues. The V segment lost 4 bases and the J segment 0 bases; nucleotides outside the gene matches: 7. CDR3 amino acids: CASSPWTGESNYGYTF. The CDR3 DNA follows: TGCGCCAGCAGCCCCTGGACAGGGGAGTCTAACTATGGCTACACCTTC.

The V and J genes are TRBV5-1 and TRBJ1-2; D ambiguous. V was pared by 0 bases and J by 8 bases, with 11 bases between. This CDR3 region has 13 residues. Germline CDR1 is SGHRS and CDR2 is YFSETQ. CDR3 bases: TGCGCCAGCAGCTTGGCGGCTCAAGGGGGCTACACCTTC. Translating gives CASSLAAQGGYTF.

The chain is built from TRBV7-2 and TRBJ1-5; the D is unclear. This CDR3 has 16 amino acids. Between the trimmed V and J ends, which lost 0 bases and 7 bases, there was a span of 16 bases. Looked up from germline, CDR1 is SGHTA and CDR2 is FQGNSA. In DNA form, the CDR3 reads TGTGCCAGCAGCTTAGCGGGGTCATCCTCCAGCCAGCCCCAGCATTTT. Translating gives CASSLAGSSSSQPQHF.

The V call is TRBV19, the J call TRBJ1-2, with D tentatively TRBD1 (5 bases). Germline lookup yields CDR1 LNHDA and CDR2 SQIVND (reference sequence). V lost 5 bases to trimming and J lost 3 bases, with 13 bases between them. This CDR3 spans 14 amino acids. CDR3: CASSPGDGDYGYTF. The CDR3 coding sequence is TGTGCCAGTAGTCCTGGGGACGGGGACTATGGCTACACCTTC.

V gene TRBV9 combines with J gene TRBJ1-2; TRBD1 is a possible D gene (5 bases). The germline V gene has CDR1 SGDLS and CDR2 YYNGEE. V was trimmed by 3 bases and J by 4 bases, leaving 13 bases between them. The length of the CDR3 is 14 residues. As DNA, the CDR3 is TGTGCCAGCAGCGCTGAACAGGCCTCCTATGGCTACACCTTC. This gives the protein CASSAEQASYGYTF. Together with reference TRBV9 and TRBJ1-2, the CDR3 gives the full variable domain: DSGVTQTPKHLITATGQRVTLRCSPRSGDLSVYWYQQSLDQGLQFLIQYYNGEERAKGNILERFSAQQFPDLHSELNLSSLELGDSALYFCASSAEQASYGYTFGSGTRLTVV.

The V call is TRBV5-6, the J call TRBJ1-1, with D tentatively TRBD1 (6 bases). Germline V lookup: CDR1 SGHDT, CDR2 YYEEEE. The V and J ends lost 4 bases and 7 bases respectively, with 14 bases between them. CDR3 size: 13 residues. The CDR3 sequence is CASSLPPGVEAFF. The CDR3 nucleotides read TGTGCCAGCAGCCTACCCCCAGGGGTTGAAGCTTTCTTT.

The rearrangement uses TRBV5-1 and TRBJ1-6; no firm D call. CDR3 length equals 14 residues. Between the trimmed V and J ends, which lost 4 bases and 3 bases, there was a span of 8 bases. Germline V CDR1 and CDR2: SGHRS, YFSETQ. The CDR3 sequence is CASSEVSYNSPLHF. The CDR3 DNA sequence: TGCGCCAGCAGCGAGGTTAGCTATAATTCACCCCTCCACTTT. The full variable domain, its missing parts supplied by reference TRBV5-1 and TRBJ1-6, is KAGVTQTPRYLIKTRGQQVTLSCSPISGHRSVSWYQQTPGQGLQFLFEYFSETQRNKGNFPGRFSGRQFSNSRSEMNVSTLELGDSALYLCASSEVSYNSPLHFGNGTRLTVT.

This rearrangement joins TRBV9 to TRBJ1-1, with D maybe TRBD1 (5 bases). Trimming took 0 bases from V and 0 from J, leaving 9 bases between them. Germline V gene data show CDR1 as SGDLS and CDR2 as YYNGEE. This CDR3 spans 15 amino acids. The CDR3 sequence is CASSVDAGLNTEAFF. DNA of the CDR3: TGTGCCAGCAGCGTAGATGCGGGACTGAACACTGAAGCTTTCTTT.

V and J are TRBV6-5 and TRBJ1-1; 10 bases agree with TRBD1. The CDR3 runs 14 residues. Germline CDR1 reads MNHEY; CDR2 reads SVGAGI. V lost 11 bases to trimming and J lost 0 bases; unmatched junction nucleotides: 6. The CDR3 is CAGRQGAMNTEAFF. CDR3 sequence (DNA): TGTGCCGGAAGACAGGGGGCGATGAACACTGAAGCTTTCTTT.

The V call is TRBV5-1, the J call TRBJ1-1; D not certain. Trimming cost V 4 bases and J 6 bases, with 19 bases left between them. The CDR3 spans 15 residues. CDR1 is SGHRS, CDR2 YFSETQ, per germline. This CDR3 is CASSQSLTDRAEAFF. DNA for the CDR3: TGCGCCAGCAGCCAGAGTTTAACAGATCGGGCTGAAGCTTTCTTT.

The CDR3 loop reads CASSLWLSGGVREKLFF. The CDR3 region has the DNA TGTGCCAGCAGCCTATGGCTAAGCGGGGGAGTACGGGAAAAACTGTTTTTT. The chain recombines TRBV5-4 with TRBJ1-4; D is possibly TRBD1 (5 bases). CDR3 size: 17 residues. Germline V gives CDR1 SGHNT, CDR2 YYREEE (reference sequence). Trimming removed 4 bases from V and 8 bases from J, with 24 bases in between.

The rearrangement joins TRBV5-4 to TRBJ1-2; no firm D call. This CDR3 is built from 12 residues. Trimming stripped 5 bases from V and 4 bases from J, with 9 bases between. Germline lookup yields CDR1 SGHNT and CDR2 YYREEE (reference sequence). In DNA, the CDR3 is TGTGCCAGCAGGATGGAGACCTATGGCTACACCTTC. It yields the protein CASRMETYGYTF.

The chain links TRBV19 to TRBJ2-7, with 7 bases identical to TRBD1. J lost 2 bases, V lost 5 bases, and 3 bases had no gene match. CDR3 size: 13 residues. The germline gives CDR1 LNHDA, CDR2 SQIVND (reference sequence). CDR3 coding DNA: TGTGCCAGTAGTTCAACAGGGGCCTACGAGCAGTACTTC. Its protein product is CASSSTGAYEQYF.

The V call is TRBV6-1, the J call TRBJ1-1; 7 nucleotides agree with TRBD1. The junction had 5 bases not matched to a gene; V was cut back by 2 bases and J by 2 bases. The CDR3 length is 15 residues. Germline V gene data show CDR1 as MNHNS and CDR2 as SASEGT. The CDR3 here is CASSELQGRNTEAFF. As DNA, the CDR3 is TGTGCCAGCAGTGAACTACAGGGGAGAAACACTGAAGCTTTCTTT.

The V call is TRBV6-5, the J call TRBJ2-1; 7 bases map to TRBD1. In germline, CDR1 is MNHEY, CDR2 SVGAGI. V was clipped by 7 bases and J by 2 bases; unmatched bases: 5. This CDR3 region has 14 residues. The CDR3 coding sequence is TGTGCCAGCACCCGGGACAGTCCCTACAATGAGCAGTTCTTC. Translation gives CASTRDSPYNEQFF.

The chain carries TRBV30 and TRBJ1-2; a possible D gene is TRBD1 (5 bases). The CDR3 spans 14 residues. The germline CDR1 and CDR2 sequences are GTSNPN and SVGIG (reference sequence). V was trimmed by 3 bases and J by 3 bases, leaving 14 bases between them. The CDR3 sequence: CAWSSNRGDYGYTF. The DNA of the CDR3 is TGTGCCTGGAGCTCTAATCGGGGGGACTATGGCTACACCTTC. The full variable domain, in which reference TRBV30 and TRBJ1-2 provide the parts outside the CDR3, is SQTIHQWPATLVQPVGSPLSLECTVEGTSNPNLYWYRQAAGRGLQLLFYSVGIGQISSEVPQNLSASRPQDRQFILSSKKLLLSDSGFYLCAWSSNRGDYGYTFGSGTRLTVV.